One and the same sample provided the 4 T cell receptor beta chains below, sequenced in a study of CD8 T cells in ankylosing spondylitis. A single record per CDR3 protein comes from TCRdb applying MiXCR to the 5' RACE reads. The profile shows about 360,000 distinct CDR3 sequences, more than 20% of them singletons. The sample consisted of blood, either unsorted or a sorted T cell fraction (not recorded which). The receptors come from a male donor with ankylosing spondylitis or in good health (not recorded which).

In its sample, this clonotype was seen a few times. The CDR3 sequence is CASSLEPQGRTEAFF. For the CDR3, the DNA is TGTGCCAGCAGCTTAGAGCCCCAGGGGCGTACTGAAGCTTTCTTT. This chain joins TRBV7-2 and TRBJ1-1, with D perhaps matching TRBD1 (6 bases). Germline V gene data show CDR1 as SGHTA and CDR2 as FQGNSA. The CDR3 totals 15 residues. The V gene lost 1 base and the J gene lost 5 bases, with 14 bases spanning the gap.

V and J are TRBV29-1 and TRBJ2-1; TRBD2 might be the D (7 bases). The CDR3 extends over 15 amino acids. Trimming took off 8 bases at V and 2 bases at J, with 19 bases between the two ends. Looked up from germline, CDR1 is SQVTM and CDR2 is ANQGSEA. The CDR3, as DNA: TGCAGCCCCAAGGAAAGGGGGGGCCCCTACAATGAGCAGTTCTTC. Translating it yields CSPKERGGPYNEQFF.

The sample holds many counts of this clonotype. The chain uses TRBV20-1 and TRBJ2-3, with a possible D match to TRBD1 (6 bases). CDR1 DFQATT and CDR2 SNEGSKA come from the germline V gene (reference sequence). This CDR3 contains 14 residues. The germline V and J ends were trimmed by 3 bases and 1 base, with 11 bases remaining between them. CDR3 nucleotide sequence: TGCAGTGCTAGCGGCCCAGGGGGCACAGATACGCAGTATTTT. Its protein product is CSASGPGGTDTQYF.

The chain is built from TRBV27 and TRBJ2-7, with D maybe TRBD2 (6 bases). CDR1 is MNHEY, CDR2 SMNVEV, per germline (reference sequence). The CDR3 runs 14 residues. The V and J ends lost 6 bases and 6 bases respectively, with 18 bases between them. This CDR3 reads CASSPGLPKPEQYF. DNA for the CDR3: TGTGCCAGCAGCCCGGGACTCCCTAAACCCGAGCAGTACTTC.